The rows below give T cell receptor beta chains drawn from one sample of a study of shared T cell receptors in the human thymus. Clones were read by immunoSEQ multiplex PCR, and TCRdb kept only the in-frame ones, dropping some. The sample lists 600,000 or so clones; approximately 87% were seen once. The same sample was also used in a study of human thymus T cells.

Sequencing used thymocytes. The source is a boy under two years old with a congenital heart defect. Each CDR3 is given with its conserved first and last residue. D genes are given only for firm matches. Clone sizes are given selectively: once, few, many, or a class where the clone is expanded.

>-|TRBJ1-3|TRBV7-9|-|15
CASSWRLGDGNTIYF
TGTGCCAGCAGCTGGAGGTTGGGTGATGGAAACACCATATATTTT
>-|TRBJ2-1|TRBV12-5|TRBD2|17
CASGKGLAGGPVCEQFF
TGTGCTAGTGGGAAGGGACTAGCGGGAGGGCCGGTTTGTGAGCAGTTCTTC
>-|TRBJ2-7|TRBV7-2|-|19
CASSRNRGGQGSDVGEQYF
TGTGCCAGCAGTCGAAATAGAGGGGGTCAGGGGTCCGACGTAGGCGAGCAGTACTTC
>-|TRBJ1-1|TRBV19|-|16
CASSIDRGGGNTEAFF
TGTGCCAGTAGTATAGATCGGGGGGGCGGTAACACTGAAGCTTTCTTT
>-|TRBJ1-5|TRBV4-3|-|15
CASSQVRASNQLQHF
TGCGCCAGCAGCCAAGTCAGGGCAAGCAATCAGCTCCAGCATTTT
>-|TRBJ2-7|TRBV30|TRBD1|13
CAWTGTGVYEQYF
TGTGCCTGGACCGGGACAGGGGTATACGAGCAGTACTTC
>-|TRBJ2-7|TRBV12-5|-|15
CASGLFTGFSYEQYF
TGTGCTAGTGGTTTGTTTACAGGTTTCTCCTACGAGCAGTACTTC
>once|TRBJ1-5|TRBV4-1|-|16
CASSQDRGAGYQPQHF
TGCGCCAGCAGCCAAGACCGGGGGGCAGGGTATCAGCCCCAGCATTTT
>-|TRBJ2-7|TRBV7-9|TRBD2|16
CASSLLGTRSSYEQYF
TGTGCCAGCAGCCTACTCGGGACTAGGAGCTCCTACGAGCAGTACTTC
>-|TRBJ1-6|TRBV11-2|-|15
CASSSTGFYNSPLHF
TGTGCCAGCAGCTCGACAGGTTTCTATAATTCACCCCTCCACTTT
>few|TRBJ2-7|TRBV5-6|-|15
CASSFRDMSSYEQYF
TGTGCCAGCAGCTTCAGGGACATGAGCTCCTACGAGCAGTACTTC